This T cell receptor (beta chain) was found in a study of T-cell reconstitution after alpha-beta-depleted transplantation in children. This clonotype was found many times. Unique molecular identifiers featured in how the TCRbeta library was prepared. TCRdb re-derived calls from the PCR reads in MiXCR, one entry per CDR3 protein. The sample includes 200,000 to 250,000 distinct CDR3 sequences, 8.5% to 10% of them seen just once. The V end was cut by 5 bases, the J end by 4 bases, with 11 bases between. Germline V CDR1 and CDR2: SQVTM, ANQGSEA. The CDR3 has 13 residues. The sequence was obtained from a human donor who donated a stem cell graft to a child with acute lymphoblastic leukemia. V and J are TRBV29-1 and TRBJ2-2; the D gene is possibly TRBD1 (7 bases). Sequencing used PBMCs from the stem cell graft donor, obtained from the stem cell graft. This CDR3 reads CSVNQGGTGELFF. The CDR3, as DNA: TGCAGCGTTAATCAGGGGGGCACCGGGGAGCTGTTTTTT.